Below, 10 T cell receptor beta chains from the same sample are listed, as sequenced in a study of blood T cell repertoires in COVID-19. Sequencing used immunoSEQ multiplex PCR; TCRdb keeps in-frame clones, though not all of them. The sample includes around 94,000 clones, around 85% of them seen just once. Sequenced: peripheral blood. The receptors originated from a man in his fifties with acute or convalescent COVID-19.

This clone was seen only a few times. The chain joins TRBV3-1 (or the pseudogene TRBV3-2) to TRBJ1-1; D possibly corresponds to TRBD1 (5 bases). Germline values: CDR1 LGHDT, CDR2 YNNKEL (reference sequence). V lost 1 base and J 1 base, leaving 10 bases between the germline ends. The CDR3 runs 15 residues. In DNA, the CDR3 is TGTGCCAGCAGCCAAGGCCTCGGGGGGAACACTGAAGCTTTCTTT. This gives the protein CASSQGLGGNTEAFF.

The V call is TRBV2, the J call TRBJ2-7, with TRBD1 matching 7 bases. This CDR3 comprises 15 residues. J lost 4 bases, V lost 7 bases, and 13 bases had no gene match. Germline CDR1 and CDR2: SNHLY and FYNNEI. The CDR3 DNA is TGTGCCAGCACCACAGGGGCAGGGTTCTCATACGAGCAGTACTTC. Protein product: CASTTGAGFSYEQYF.

The CDR3 coding sequence is TGTGCCAGCAGCCAAGGGAGTTACGAGCAGTACTTC. This encodes CASSQGSYEQYF. V gene TRBV3-1 (or the pseudogene TRBV3-2) combines with J gene TRBJ2-7; no clear D. Trimming shortened V by 1 base and J by 4 bases, and 5 bases separated the two germline ends. This CDR3 contains 12 residues. Germline lookup yields CDR1 LGHDT and CDR2 YNNKEL (reference sequence).

The chain combines TRBV5-1 with TRBJ2-7, with 8 bases lining up with TRBD2. Germline assignment: CDR1 SGHRS and CDR2 YFSETQ. With 3 bases clipped from V and 5 bases from J, the junction kept 4 bases outside the gene matches. The CDR3 is 13 residues long. The CDR3 region is CASSSPGGDEQYF. In DNA form, the CDR3 reads TGCGCCAGCAGCTCCCCGGGGGGGGACGAGCAGTACTTC.

This chain connects TRBV6-5 to TRBJ2-7, with 9 bases lining up with TRBD1. The CDR3 has 14 residues. CDR1 is MNHEY and CDR2 is SVGAGI in the germline V gene. J lost 3 bases, V lost 6 bases, and 6 bases had no gene match. As DNA, the CDR3 is TGTGCCAGCAGATCCGGGACAGGGAACTACGAGCAGTACTTC. This translates into CASRSGTGNYEQYF.

V and J are TRBV6-5 and TRBJ2-7, with a possible D match to TRBD2 (5 bases). The CDR3 length is 13 residues. Trimming pared 10 bases from V and 6 bases from J, leaving 19 bases between. The germline V gene encodes CDR1 MNHEY and CDR2 SVGAGI. The DNA of the CDR3 is TGTGCCATCGACCGGGATTCCGCCGCCGAGCAGTACTTC. Encoded protein: CAIDRDSAAEQYF.

J is TRBJ1-2 and V is TRBV2; 8 positions agree with TRBD1. The germline gives CDR1 SNHLY, CDR2 FYNNEI. Trimming took 4 bases from V and 13 from J; bases not matched to a gene: 8. CDR3 length: 12 amino acids. The DNA of the CDR3 is TGTGCCAGCAGTGCCAGGACAGGGCCAGCCACCTTC. This codes for CASSARTGPATF.

CDR3 loop: CASSSYRGRGYEQYF. The CDR3 DNA reads TGTGCCAGCAGTTCTTACAGGGGGCGCGGGTACGAGCAGTACTTC. This chain joins TRBV6-5 and TRBJ2-7, with 9 bases lining up with TRBD1. J lost 4 bases, V lost 4 bases, and 8 bases had no gene match. The germline gives CDR1 MNHEY, CDR2 SVGAGI. The CDR3 runs 15 residues.

V usage is TRBV6-6 and J usage is TRBJ1-5; TRBD1 matches at 8 bases. In germline, CDR1 is MNHNY, CDR2 SVGAGI (reference sequence). This CDR3 contains 15 residues. The ends lost 4 bases at V and 5 bases at J; junction bases unmatched: 7. CDR3 amino acids: CASSFGTGPDQPQHF. For the CDR3, the DNA is TGTGCCAGCAGTTTTGGGACAGGACCTGATCAGCCCCAGCATTTT.

This rearrangement joins TRBV28 to TRBJ1-2; possible D gene TRBD1, 5 bases. V lost 1 base and J 5 bases, leaving 14 bases between the germline ends. Per the germline V gene, CDR1 is MDHEN and CDR2 is SYDVKM. The CDR3 is 15 residues long. This CDR3 is CASSLFAQGIYGYTF. CDR3 nucleotide sequence: TGTGCCAGCAGTTTATTCGCGCAGGGAATTTATGGCTACACCTTC.